The source of this T cell receptor (beta chain) is a study of T cells in localized non-small cell lung cancer. Trimming stripped 7 bases from V and 0 bases from J, with 13 bases between. The CDR3 contains 15 residues. Per the germline V gene, CDR1 is SGHRS and CDR2 is YFSETQ. Profiling relied on immunoSEQ multiplex PCR, and the TCRdb table lists in-frame clones only, not all of them. This sample carries over 70,000 clones, 86% of them seen once, and the ten largest clones take 21%. The chain links TRBV5-1 to TRBJ2-2; TRBD1 might be the D (5 bases). This sample comprised peripheral blood, obtained before any cancer treatment. This receptor was taken from a male donor aged 60 or older with stage III squamous cell lung carcinoma. This CDR3 reads CASASQTANTGELFF. Here the CDR3 DNA reads TGCGCCAGCGCCAGCCAGACAGCGAACACCGGGGAGCTGTTTTTT.